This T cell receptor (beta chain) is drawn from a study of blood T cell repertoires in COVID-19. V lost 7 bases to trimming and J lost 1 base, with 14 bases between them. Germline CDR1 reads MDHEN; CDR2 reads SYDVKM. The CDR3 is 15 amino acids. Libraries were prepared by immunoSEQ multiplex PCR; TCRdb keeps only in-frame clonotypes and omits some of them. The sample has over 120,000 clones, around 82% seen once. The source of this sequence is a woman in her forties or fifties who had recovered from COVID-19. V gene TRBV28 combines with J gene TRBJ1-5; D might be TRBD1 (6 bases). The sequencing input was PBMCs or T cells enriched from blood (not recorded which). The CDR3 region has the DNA TGTGCCAGCACCCAGGGGAGTAACAGCAATCAGCCCCAGCATTTT. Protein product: CASTQGSNSNQPQHF. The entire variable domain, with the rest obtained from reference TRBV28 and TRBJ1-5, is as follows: DVKVTQSSRYLVKRTGEKVFLECVQDMDHENMFWYRQDPGLGLRLIYFSYDVKMKEKGDIPEGYSVSREKKERFSLILESASTNQTSMYLCASTQGSNSNQPQHFGDGTRLSIL.